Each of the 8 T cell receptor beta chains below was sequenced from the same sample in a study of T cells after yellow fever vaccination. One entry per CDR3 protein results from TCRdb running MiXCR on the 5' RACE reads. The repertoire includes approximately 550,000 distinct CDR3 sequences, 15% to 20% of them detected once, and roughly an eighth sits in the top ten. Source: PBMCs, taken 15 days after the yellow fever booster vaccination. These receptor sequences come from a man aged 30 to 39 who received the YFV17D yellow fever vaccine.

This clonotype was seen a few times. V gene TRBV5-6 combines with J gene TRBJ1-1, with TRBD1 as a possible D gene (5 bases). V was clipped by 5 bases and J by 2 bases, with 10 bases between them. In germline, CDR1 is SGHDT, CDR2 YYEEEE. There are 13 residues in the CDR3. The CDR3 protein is CASRIQGNTEAFF. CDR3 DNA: TGTGCCAGCAGAATCCAGGGTAACACTGAAGCTTTCTTT.

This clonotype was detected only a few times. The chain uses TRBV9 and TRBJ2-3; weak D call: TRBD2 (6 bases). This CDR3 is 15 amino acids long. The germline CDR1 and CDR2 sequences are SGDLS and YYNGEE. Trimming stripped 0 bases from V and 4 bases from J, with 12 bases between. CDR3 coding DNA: TGTGCCAGCAGCGTAGCTCCGGGAGCATCAGATACGCAGTATTTT. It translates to CASSVAPGASDTQYF.

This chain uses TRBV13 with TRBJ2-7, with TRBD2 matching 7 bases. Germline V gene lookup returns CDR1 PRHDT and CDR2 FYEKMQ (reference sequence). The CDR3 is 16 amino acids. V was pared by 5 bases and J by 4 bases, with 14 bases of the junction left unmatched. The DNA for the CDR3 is TGTGCCAGCAGCCCCCGTTCCTCTGCTAGCGGATACGAGCAGTACTTC. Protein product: CASSPRSSASGYEQYF.

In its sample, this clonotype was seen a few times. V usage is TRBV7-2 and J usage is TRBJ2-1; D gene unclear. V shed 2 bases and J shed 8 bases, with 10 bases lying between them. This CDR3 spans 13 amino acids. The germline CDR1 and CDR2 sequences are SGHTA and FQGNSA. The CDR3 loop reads CASSLSPGDEQFF. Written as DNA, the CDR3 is TGTGCCAGCAGCTTATCCCCGGGCGATGAGCAGTTCTTC.

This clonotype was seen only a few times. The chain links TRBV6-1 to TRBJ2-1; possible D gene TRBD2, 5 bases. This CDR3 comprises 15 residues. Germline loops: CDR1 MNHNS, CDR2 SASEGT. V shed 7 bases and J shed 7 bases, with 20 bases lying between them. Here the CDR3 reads CASTTTGGRWNEQFF. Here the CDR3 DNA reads TGTGCCAGCACTACTACGGGCGGGCGGTGGAATGAGCAGTTCTTC.

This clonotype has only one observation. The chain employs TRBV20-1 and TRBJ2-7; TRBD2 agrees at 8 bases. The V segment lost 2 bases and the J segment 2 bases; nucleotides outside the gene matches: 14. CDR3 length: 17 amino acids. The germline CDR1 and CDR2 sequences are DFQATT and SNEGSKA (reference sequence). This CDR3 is CSARTIGSGRQTYEQYF. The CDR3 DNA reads TGCAGTGCTAGAACAATCGGAAGCGGGAGACAGACCTACGAGCAGTACTTC.

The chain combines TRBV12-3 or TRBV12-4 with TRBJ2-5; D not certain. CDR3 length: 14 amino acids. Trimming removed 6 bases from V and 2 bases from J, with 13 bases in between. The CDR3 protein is CASRSMMSQETQYF. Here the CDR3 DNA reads TGTGCCAGCAGGTCGATGATGAGTCAAGAGACCCAGTACTTC.

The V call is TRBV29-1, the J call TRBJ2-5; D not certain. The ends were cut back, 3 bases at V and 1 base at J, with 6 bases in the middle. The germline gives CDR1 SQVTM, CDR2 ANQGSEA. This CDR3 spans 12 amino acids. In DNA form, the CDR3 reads TGCAGCGTTGACCCAGGCCAAGAGACCCAGTACTTC. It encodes CSVDPGQETQYF.